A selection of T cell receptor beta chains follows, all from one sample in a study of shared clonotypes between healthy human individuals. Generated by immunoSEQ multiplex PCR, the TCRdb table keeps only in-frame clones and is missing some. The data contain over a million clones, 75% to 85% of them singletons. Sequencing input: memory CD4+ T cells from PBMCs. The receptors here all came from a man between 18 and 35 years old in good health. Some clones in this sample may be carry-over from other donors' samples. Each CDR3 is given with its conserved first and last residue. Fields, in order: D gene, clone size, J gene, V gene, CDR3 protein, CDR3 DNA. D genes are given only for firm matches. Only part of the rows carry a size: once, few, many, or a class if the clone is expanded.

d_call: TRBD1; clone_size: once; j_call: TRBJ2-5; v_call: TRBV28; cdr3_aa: CASSADRAQETQYF; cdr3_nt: TGTGCCAGCAGTGCTGACAGGGCCCAAGAGACCCAGTACTTC
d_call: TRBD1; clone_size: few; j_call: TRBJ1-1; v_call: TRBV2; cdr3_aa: CASSPTGGNTEAFF; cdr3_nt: TGTGCCAGCTCCCCCACAGGGGGTAACACTGAAGCTTTCTTT
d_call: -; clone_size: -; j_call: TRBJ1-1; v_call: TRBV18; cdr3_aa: CASSPQGLKTEAFF; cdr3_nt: TGTGCCAGCTCACCACAGGGGTTGAAAACTGAAGCTTTCTTT
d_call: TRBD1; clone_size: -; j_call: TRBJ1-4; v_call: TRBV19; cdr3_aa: CASSGTGPTNEKLFF; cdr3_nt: TGTGCCAGTAGTGGGACAGGGCCCACTAATGAAAAACTGTTTTTT
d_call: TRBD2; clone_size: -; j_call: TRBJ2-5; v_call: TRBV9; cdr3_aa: CASSVVSGGSGQETQYF; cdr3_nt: TGTGCCAGCAGCGTAGTTTCCGGCGGGAGTGGTCAAGAGACCCAGTACTTC
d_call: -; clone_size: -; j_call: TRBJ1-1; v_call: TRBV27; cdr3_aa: CASSTGFGNTEAFF; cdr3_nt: TGTGCCAGCAGTACAGGGTTTGGGAACACTGAAGCTTTCTTT
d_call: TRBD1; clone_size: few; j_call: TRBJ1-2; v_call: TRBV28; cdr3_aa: CAARDSNYGYTF; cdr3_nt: TGTGCCGCCAGGGACAGCAACTATGGCTACACCTTC
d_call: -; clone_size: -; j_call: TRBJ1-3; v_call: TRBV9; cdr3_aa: CASGPGTESSGNTIYF; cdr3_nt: TGTGCCAGCGGACCCGGGACGGAGTCCTCTGGAAACACCATATATTTT
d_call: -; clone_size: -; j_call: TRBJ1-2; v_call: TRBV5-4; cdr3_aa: CASSRDFYGYTF; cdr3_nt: TGTGCCAGCAGCCGGGACTTCTATGGCTACACCTTC
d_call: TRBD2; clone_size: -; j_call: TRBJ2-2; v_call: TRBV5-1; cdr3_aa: CASSFLAGLNTGELFF; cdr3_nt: TGCGCCAGCAGCTTTTTAGCGGGACTGAACACCGGGGAGCTGTTTTTT
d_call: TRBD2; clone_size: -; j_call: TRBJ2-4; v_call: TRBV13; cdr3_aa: CASSSRTSGRARAKNIQYF; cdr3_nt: TGTGCCAGCAGCTCCCGGACTAGCGGGAGGGCCCGGGCCAAAAACATTCAGTACTTC
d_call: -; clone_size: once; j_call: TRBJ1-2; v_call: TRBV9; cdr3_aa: CASSASFGGYTF; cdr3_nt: TGTGCCAGCAGCGCATCCTTTGGGGGCTACACCTTC